The TCR beta chain under discussion was sequenced for a study of blood T cell repertoires in COVID-19. Study summary: Italy, Spain and the United States were the sources of the convalescent and acute COVID-19 samples. T cells, B-cell-depleted T cells, or PBMCs provided the cDNA or gDNA that served as material.

Repertoires were generated with immunoSEQ multiplex PCR, while TCRdb's copy carries only in-frame clones and drops some. The sample records roughly 260,000 clones, about 87% being singletons. Sequenced input: peripheral blood. The sequence was obtained from a man in his fifties or sixties who had recovered from COVID-19.

The CDR3 DNA reads TGTGCCAGCACCTTACTAGCGGGGGCCTACAATGAGCAGTTCTTC. It yields the protein CASTLLAGAYNEQFF. The rearrangement uses TRBV5-5 and TRBJ2-1; 11 nucleotides agree with TRBD2. CDR1 is SGHKS and CDR2 is YYEKEE in the germline V gene (reference sequence). Trimming took 6 bases from V and 2 from J; bases not matched to a gene: 4. The CDR3 loop spans 15 amino acids.